This TCR beta chain was obtained from a study of Graves' ophthalmopathy and Graves' hyperthyroidism. Study results and caveats: Most expanded clonotypes in thyroid above 0.001 frequency also showed up in blood.

Germline V CDR1 and CDR2: SGHTA, FQGTGA. The CDR3 extends over 13 amino acids. V lost 5 bases, J lost 6 bases, and 1 base stayed unmatched. Note on this clonotype: Its antigen is not known.

Amplification of TCR beta CDR3 regions used RNA transcripts. HTBI-primed first-round RT-PCR preceded second-round multiplex PCR. Each CDR3 protein is one row after TCRdb ran MiXCR on the multiplex PCR reads. Seen here are under 400,000 distinct CDR3 sequences, roughly a sixth observed once, and the top ten hold over 9%. This TCR came from an adult man with Graves' ophthalmopathy. Input material: peripheral blood. This chain links TRBV7-3 with TRBJ2-7; TRBD2 agrees at 13 bases. The CDR3 sequence is CASSRTSGGEQYF. CDR3 DNA: TGTGCCAGCAGCCGGACTAGCGGGGGCGAGCAGTACTTC. Full variable domain (missing parts from reference TRBV7-3 and TRBJ2-7): GAGVSQTPSNKVTEKGKYVELRCDPISGHTALYWYRQSLGQGPEFLIYFQGTGAADDSGLPNDRFFAVRPEGSVSTLKIQRTERGDSAVYLCASSRTSGGEQYFGPGTRLTVT.